This is a list of T cell receptor beta chains from one sample in a study of cytomegalovirus exposure and HLA in healthy donors. Profiling relied on immunoSEQ multiplex PCR, and the TCRdb table lists in-frame clones only, not all of them. The table includes 180,000 or so clones, roughly a tenth detected once. Material for sequencing was PBMCs. The receptors shown here come from a woman aged 25 to 39 in good health and CMV-seropositive. The CDR3 runs from the conserved cysteine through the conserved F or W. D genes are given only for firm matches. The size field is filled for only some rows; it gives once, few, many or a size class.

V: TRBV9
J: TRBJ2-1
D: TRBD2
size: few
CDR3: CASSPLFGRGDNEQFF
DNA: TGTGCCAGCAGCCCCCTATTTGGGAGGGGAGACAATGAGCAGTTCTTC

V: TRBV13
J: TRBJ2-3
D: NA
size: few
CDR3: CASSSPGTLGDTQYF
DNA: TGTGCCAGCAGCTCCCCAGGAACCTTGGGAGATACGCAGTATTTT

V: TRBV7-9
J: TRBJ1-4
D: NA
size: NA
CDR3: CASSRGRGETNEKLFF
DNA: TGTGCCAGCAGCCGCGGACGGGGAGAAACTAATGAAAAACTGTTTTTT

V: TRBV6-1
J: TRBJ2-5
D: TRBD1
size: NA
CDR3: CASSTTGKETQYF
DNA: TGTGCCAGCAGCACGACAGGGAAGGAGACCCAGTACTTC

V: TRBV7-9
J: TRBJ2-7
D: TRBD2
size: few
CDR3: CASSLTSGRALYEQYF
DNA: TGTGCCAGCAGCTTAACTAGCGGGAGGGCCTTGTACGAGCAGTACTTC

V: TRBV5-1
J: TRBJ1-1
D: NA
size: NA
CDR3: CASSAYTENTEAFF
DNA: TGCGCCAGCAGCGCCTACACAGAGAACACTGAAGCTTTCTTT

V: TRBV10-3
J: TRBJ2-1
D: TRBD2
size: NA
CDR3: CAISENGGATGREQFF
DNA: TGTGCCATCAGTGAAAACGGGGGGGCCACAGGGCGGGAGCAGTTCTTC

V: TRBV10-3
J: TRBJ2-7
D: TRBD2
size: few
CDR3: CAISGLAGDEGEQYF
DNA: TGTGCCATCAGTGGACTAGCGGGAGATGAGGGCGAGCAGTACTTC

V: TRBV27
J: TRBJ1-5
D: NA
size: few
CDR3: CASSSNGGFNQPQHF
DNA: TGTGCCAGCAGTTCTAACGGGGGTTTCAATCAGCCCCAGCATTTT

V: TRBV4-1
J: TRBJ2-3
D: NA
size: few
CDR3: CASSPRLGGGNTDTQYF
DNA: TGCGCCAGCAGCCCTCGGCTGGGTGGAGGGAACACAGATACGCAGTATTTT

V: TRBV5-1
J: TRBJ2-3
D: NA
size: few
CDR3: CASSLALQSTDTQYF
DNA: TGCGCCAGCAGCTTGGCGTTACAGAGCACAGATACGCAGTATTTT

V: TRBV4-1
J: TRBJ2-7
D: TRBD2
size: few
CDR3: CASSQGGGYEQYF
DNA: TGCGCCAGCAGCCAAGGGGGGGGCTACGAGCAGTACTTC

V: TRBV27
J: TRBJ2-1
D: TRBD2
size: many
CDR3: CASSLIGGGRSEQFF
DNA: TGTGCCAGCAGTTTAATCGGCGGCGGGAGGTCAGAGCAGTTCTTC

V: TRBV19
J: TRBJ2-7
D: NA
size: few
CDR3: CATQGLYSYEQYF
DNA: TGTGCCACCCAGGGACTTTACTCCTACGAGCAGTACTTC

V: TRBV25-1
J: TRBJ2-7
D: TRBD1
size: NA
CDR3: CASSEPGGAYEQYF
DNA: TGTGCCAGCAGTGAACCAGGGGGCGCTTACGAGCAGTACTTC

V: TRBV5-4
J: TRBJ2-3
D: TRBD1
size: NA
CDR3: CTSSSRQGGRTDTQYF
DNA: TGTACCAGCAGCAGCAGACAGGGGGGACGCACAGATACGCAGTATTTT

V: TRBV29-1
J: TRBJ2-4
D: TRBD2
size: few
CDR3: CSAKTSGRTTDIQYF
DNA: TGCAGCGCAAAAACTAGCGGCCGAACGACGGACATTCAGTACTTC

V: TRBV9
J: TRBJ2-1
D: TRBD2
size: NA
CDR3: CASSAGLAVYNEQFF
DNA: TGTGCCAGCAGCGCGGGACTAGCGGTATACAATGAGCAGTTCTTC

V: TRBV28
J: TRBJ1-2
D: TRBD1
size: NA
CDR3: CASSSPLTGGLGYGYTF
DNA: TGTGCCAGCAGTTCCCCCCTCACAGGGGGCCTGGGATATGGCTACACCTTC

V: TRBV6-6
J: TRBJ2-7
D: NA
size: NA
CDR3: CASSYSSEGTPYEQYF
DNA: TGTGCCAGCAGTTACTCCTCCGAGGGTACCCCCTACGAGCAGTACTTC

V: TRBV7-7
J: TRBJ2-2
D: NA
size: few
CDR3: CARSDMWDTGELFF
DNA: TGTGCCAGATCGGACATGTGGGACACCGGGGAGCTGTTTTTT

V: TRBV6-5
J: TRBJ1-4
D: TRBD1
size: few
CDR3: CASSYGQGDEKLFF
DNA: TGTGCCAGCAGTTACGGACAGGGGGATGAAAAACTGTTTTTT